One sample yielded the 10 T cell receptor beta chains listed below, sequenced in a study of blood T cell repertoires in COVID-19. Assay used: immunoSEQ multiplex PCR; TCRdb lists only in-frame clones, some missing. The sample lists 55,000 to 75,000 clones; approximately 87% were seen once. The sample taken for sequencing was peripheral blood. The receptors were gathered from a man aged 45 to 65 with active COVID-19.

The gene calls are TRBV6-5 and TRBJ2-7, with TRBD2 matching over 11 bases. This CDR3 comprises 15 residues. Per germline, CDR1 MNHEY and CDR2 SVGAGI. Unmatched junction bases numbered 7, after V lost 6 bases and J lost 3 bases. DNA of the CDR3: TGTGCCAGCAGCCAGGGACTAGCGGAGAGCTACGAGCAGTACTTC. Translating gives CASSQGLAESYEQYF.

J is TRBJ1-1 and V is TRBV3-1 (or the pseudogene TRBV3-2); D is uncertain. The V gene lost 5 bases and the J gene lost 1 base, with 14 bases spanning the gap. The germline CDR1 and CDR2 sequences are LGHDT and YNNKEL (reference sequence). This CDR3 comprises 15 residues. The CDR3 is CASSSHSVSNTEAFF. The CDR3 nucleotides are TGTGCCAGCAGCTCCCACTCTGTCTCGAACACTGAAGCTTTCTTT.

CDR3 residues: CATSSGTVNTGELFF. The CDR3 DNA reads as TGTGCCACCAGCAGCGGGACAGTTAACACCGGGGAGCTGTTTTTT. The rearrangement uses TRBV15 and TRBJ2-2; the match to TRBD1 covers 7 bases. Per the germline V gene, CDR1 is LNHNV and CDR2 is YYDKDF (reference sequence). V lost 3 bases and J lost 2; bases outside the gene matches: 3. The CDR3 consists of 15 residues.

J is TRBJ1-1 and V is TRBV4-3; 7 nucleotides line up with TRBD1. The germline V gene has CDR1 LGHNA and CDR2 YSLEER. Unmatched junction bases numbered 8, after V lost 3 bases and J lost 1 base. The CDR3 is 16 amino acids. CDR3 residues: CASSQVTGTENTEAFF. CDR3 nucleotide sequence: TGCGCCAGCAGCCAGGTCACCGGGACAGAGAACACTGAAGCTTTCTTT.

As concerns this clone: An end of the junction does not agree with germline; a read error may underlie this. The chain uses TRBV7-3 and TRBJ2-1; perhaps TRBD1 as D (5 bases). This CDR3 is built from 11 residues. CDR1 SGHTA and CDR2 FQGTGA come from the germline V gene. CDR3 in amino acids: CASSLGSEQVF. The CDR3 nucleotides read TGTGCCAGCAGCTTAGGGTCAGAACAGGTCTTC.

The V gene is TRBV7-3, the J gene TRBJ2-1; D is undetermined. This CDR3 has 13 residues. From germline, CDR1 is SGHTA and CDR2 FQGTGA. V lost 7 bases, J lost 7 bases, and 14 bases lay in between. CDR3 region: CASIESRVNEQFF. The CDR3 bases are TGTGCCAGCATCGAAAGCCGGGTTAATGAGCAGTTCTTC.

The V gene is TRBV27, the J gene TRBJ1-5; the D is unclear. The CDR3 covers 14 residues. Germline V CDR1 and CDR2: MNHEY, SMNVEV (reference sequence). The V end was cut by 5 bases, the J end by 6 bases, with 14 bases between. This CDR3 is CASSPAWGGQPQHF. The CDR3 coding sequence is TGTGCCAGCAGTCCGGCGTGGGGAGGTCAGCCCCAGCATTTT.

The chain links TRBV28 to TRBJ1-1, with unresolved D. V dropped 4 bases and J dropped 0 bases, with 12 bases sitting between them. Germline V CDR1 and CDR2: MDHEN, SYDVKM. The CDR3 is 15 residues long. The CDR3 DNA reads TGTGCCAGCAGTTCAGAGGGTGCTCTGAACACTGAAGCTTTCTTT. Translated, it gives CASSSEGALNTEAFF.

The J gene is TRBJ2-7, the V gene TRBV24-1; TRBD1 is a possible D gene (7 bases). V lost 6 bases, J lost 5 bases, and 16 bases lay in between. Germline V CDR1 and CDR2: KGHDR, SFDVKD. There are 14 residues in the CDR3. CDR3 sequence reads: CATSPRGVTDEQYF. The CDR3 DNA sequence: TGTGCCACCAGTCCCAGGGGGGTCACCGACGAGCAGTACTTC.

The chain has TRBV5-1 and TRBJ1-1, with 9 nucleotides matching TRBD1. The V segment lost 3 bases and the J segment 6 bases; nucleotides outside the gene matches: 9. Germline CDR1 reads SGHRS; CDR2 reads YFSETQ. This CDR3 comprises 15 residues. The CDR3 reads CASSWEGQGVSEAFF. The CDR3 DNA sequence: TGCGCCAGCAGCTGGGAGGGACAGGGTGTCTCTGAAGCTTTCTTT. Supplemented by reference TRBV5-1 and TRBJ1-1, the full variable domain reads KAGVTQTPRYLIKTRGQQVTLSCSPISGHRSVSWYQQTPGQGLQFLFEYFSETQRNKGNFPGRFSGRQFSNSRSEMNVSTLELGDSALYLCASSWEGQGVSEAFFGQGTRLTVV.